This T cell receptor (beta chain) was sequenced in a study of blood T cells in healthy people across ages. A J-beta primer mix and a sample-barcoded 5' primer were used in a second PCR of roughly 7 to 12 cycles. TCRdb re-derived calls from the 5' RACE reads in MiXCR, one entry per CDR3 protein. The sample has approximately 1.5 million distinct CDR3 sequences; about 35% are singletons. RNA extraction gave at least 5 micrograms of total RNA per sample. This clonotype was counted only a few times. The V segment lost 7 bases and the J segment 6 bases; nucleotides outside the gene matches: 9. The V gene's germline CDR1 is SGHRS and CDR2 YFSETQ. This CDR3 region has 15 residues.

V and J are TRBV5-1 and TRBJ2-1; 11 bases align to TRBD1. The source of this sequence is a woman in her thirties in good health. The sample consisted of blood. This chain's CDR3 is CASSPPGQGVNEQFF. The CDR3 nucleotides read TGCGCCAGCTCCCCTCCGGGACAGGGGGTCAATGAGCAGTTCTTC.